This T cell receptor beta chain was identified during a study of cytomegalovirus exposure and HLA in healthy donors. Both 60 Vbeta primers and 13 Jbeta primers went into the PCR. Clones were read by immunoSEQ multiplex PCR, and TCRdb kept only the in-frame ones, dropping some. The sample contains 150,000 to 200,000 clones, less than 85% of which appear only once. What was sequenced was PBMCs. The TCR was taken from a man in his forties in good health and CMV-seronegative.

The CDR3 loop is CASSTYREGKNEQYF. The CDR3, as DNA: TGCGCCAGCAGTACCTACAGGGAAGGAAAGAACGAGCAGTACTTC. The chain uses TRBV10-1 and TRBJ2-7; the D gene is possibly TRBD1 (6 bases). The CDR3 consists of 15 residues. Per the germline V gene, CDR1 is WNHNN and CDR2 is SYGVQD (reference sequence). V dropped 5 bases and J dropped 5 bases, with 19 bases sitting between them.